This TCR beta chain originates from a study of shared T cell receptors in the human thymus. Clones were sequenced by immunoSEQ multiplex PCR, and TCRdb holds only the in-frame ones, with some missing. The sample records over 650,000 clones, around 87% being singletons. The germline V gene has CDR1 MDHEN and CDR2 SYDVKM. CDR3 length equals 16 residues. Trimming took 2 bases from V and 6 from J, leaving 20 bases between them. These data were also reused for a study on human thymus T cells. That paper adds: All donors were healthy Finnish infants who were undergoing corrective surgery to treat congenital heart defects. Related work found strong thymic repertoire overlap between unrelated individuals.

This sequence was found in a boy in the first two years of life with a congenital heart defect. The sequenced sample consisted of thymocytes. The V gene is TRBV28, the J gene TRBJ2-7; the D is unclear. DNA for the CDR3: TGTGCCAGCAGTTTAGATTCCGGAGAACCCCTTCGCGAGCAGTACTTC. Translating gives CASSLDSGEPLREQYF.